The clone carrying this T cell receptor (beta chain) has a single count. This record comes from a study of blood T cell repertoires in COVID-19. The overall study: The United States, Italy and Spain provided the acute and convalescent COVID-19 samples. Sources were T cells, B-cell-depleted T cells, or PBMCs; the material itself was cDNA or gDNA.

In the authors' workflow: Estimation of nucleated cell counts relied on the amplification of reference gene primers. Some clones are missing from TCRdb's copy, which holds only in-frame ones; the method was immunoSEQ multiplex PCR. That table gives V, J and clone size, and the DNA gave D and trimming. Among some 210,000 clones, more than 70% were seen once, and the ten largest hold roughly 6.2%. CDR1 is KGHDR, CDR2 SFDVKD, per germline. The CDR3 extends over 18 amino acids. V was trimmed by 3 bases and J by 0 bases, leaving 17 bases between them. This clonotype was sampled from a woman in her 40s who had recovered from COVID-19. Source material: peripheral blood. The chain links TRBV24-1 to TRBJ2-1; tentatively, D is TRBD2 (7 bases). CDR3 amino acids: CATSDRGGGLVSYNEQFF. Here the CDR3 DNA reads TGTGCCACCAGTGATCGGGGAGGGGGACTGGTCTCCTACAATGAGCAGTTCTTC.